This T cell receptor beta chain was documented in a study of T-cell reconstitution after alpha-beta-depleted transplantation in children. Preparation of the TCRbeta library involved a method that used unique molecular identifiers. TCRdb independently ran MiXCR on the PCR reads; one entry per CDR3 protein. The data contain about 420,000 distinct CDR3 sequences, approximately 10% of them singletons. Per germline, CDR1 DFQATT and CDR2 SNEGSKA (reference sequence). The CDR3 has 13 residues. V lost 7 bases to trimming and J lost 5 bases; unmatched junction nucleotides: 7. Here the sequenced sample was PBMCs from the stem cell graft donor, taken from the stem cell graft. The TCR originated in a human donor who donated a stem cell graft to a child with acute myeloid leukemia. The chain uses TRBV20-1 and TRBJ2-1; TRBD2 matches at 8 bases. This chain's CDR3 is CSGCGGNNNEQFF. The CDR3 DNA reads as TGCAGTGGATGCGGGGGGAACAACAATGAGCAGTTCTTC.